This T cell receptor beta chain is drawn from a study of CD8+ T cells in alopecia areata (dated by TCRdb to between 2017 and 2018). Regarding the research as a whole: The treated patients took part in an open-label pilot trial in which moderate-to-severe alopecia areata was treated with oral tofacitinib at 5 to 10 mg twice daily. Tofacitinib-treated patients had biopsies at baseline and at 4 and 24 weeks of treatment, with a later scalp biopsy in several patients. Scalp tissue and sorted CD4+ and CD8+ peripheral blood T cells from patchy and totalis/universalis alopecia areata patients and from healthy controls were covered by human TCRbeta sequencing. Clonality in the scalp was compared among normal scalp (n=4), patchy alopecia areata scalp (n=8), and alopecia totalis/universalis scalp (n=8). The RNA source kit depended on sample type: the PAXgene miRNA kit for fixed scalp, the miRNeasy kit for PBMCs, and the RNeasy kit for mouse skin. Patients received tofacitinib for 6 to 18 months and were then followed off drug for 6 months to check for delayed response and recurrence. Amplification of TCRbeta CDR3 regions was done by immunoSEQ multiplex PCR using 35 Vbeta forward primers and 13 Jbeta reverse primers. In both human patients and the C3H/HeJ mouse model, the study applied high-throughput TCRbeta sequencing to look at T cell clonal expansion in alopecia areata. Findings and caveats that apply to the study as a whole: Scalp TCR repertoire analysis is complicated because resident alphabeta T cells in normal human skin are also sequenced, whereas mouse skin is dominated by gammadelta T cells. Lesional scalp, especially in alopecia totalis/universalis, showed higher clonality and more expanded CD8+ clones than normal scalp, suggesting antigenic drive. Compared with mice, TCR sequences shared between patients were less clear, possibly partly because of HLA diversity across the patient population.

Library prep was done by the immunoSEQ multiplex PCR assay. RNA was extracted from all samples and reverse transcribed into cDNA as template for TCR sequencing. SuperScript III was used for first-strand cDNA synthesis, primed with a 2:1 mix of oligo-dT and random hexamers. A synthetic immune receptor repertoire was used to measure amplification bias, and any remaining bias was corrected computationally. The original pipeline was this. Raw reads were preprocessed for error removal, and CDR3 was defined according to IMGT conventions as running from the conserved cysteine to phenylalanine. Clonality was calculated as 1 minus Shannon entropy normalized by log2 of the number of productive unique TCRs. Whether each scalp clone was CD4 or CD8 was inferred by checking scalp TCRbeta sequences against the CD4 and CD8 repertoires from sorted blood. The source is immuneACCESS, and TCRdb retained only in-frame sequences with V and J called. Part of the clones is not carried over; for the studies checked, unresolved V genes explain less than half of this, and the remainder is unexplained. V and J calls plus clone size are reproduced from that table; the DNA served to infer D and trimming. This sample gives about 150,000 clones in total; 45% to 55% of them show up just once. Roughly a fifth of the sample rests with the top ten.

Remarks on this clone: Its antigen is currently not known. No clone much larger than this one lies a single base away; base qualities are absent.

The sample's time point, from its label and the paper: baseline before oral tofacitinib. Peripheral blood and lesional scalp punch biopsies were obtained from patients with alopecia areata. PBMCs were separated by density centrifugation and stained for CD3, CD4 and CD8, after which CD4+ and CD8+ T cells were sorted on a FACSAria. As encoded in the germline V gene, CDR1 is SGDLS while CDR2 is YYNGEE. The CDR3 covers 16 residues, taking in both the cysteine and the phenylalanine. CDR3 DNA only is kept here, 48 bases in frame from base 1. V loses 4 bases of germline sequence and J loses 3 bases, and the interval between the two ends is 20 bases.

This TCR was sampled from a human donor with alopecia areata. The chain is encoded by TRBV9 joined to TRBJ2-7; the D gene could be either TRBD1 or TRBD2, each agreeing at 5 bases. Specimen: CD8+ T cells sorted from blood, collected at week 0. The sequenced DNA is TGTGCCAGCAGCCTCCCCGGGACGGAGCCGCACTACGAGCAGTACTTC. Its protein product is CASSLPGTEPHYEQYF. Where the CDR3 stops, the reference TRBV9 and TRBJ2-7 genes take over; the full variable domain is DSGVTQTPKHLITATGQRVTLRCSPRSGDLSVYWYQQSLDQGLQFLIQYYNGEERAKGNILERFSAQQFPDLHSELNLSSLELGDSALYFCASSLPGTEPHYEQYFGPGTRLTVT.